Listed below are T cell receptor beta chains from one sample, sequenced in a study of cytomegalovirus exposure and HLA in healthy donors. Repertoires were generated with immunoSEQ multiplex PCR, while TCRdb's copy carries only in-frame clones and drops some. The table includes roughly 120,000 clones, roughly 88% detected once. Input material: PBMCs. The receptors stem from a woman aged 18-35 years in good health and CMV-seropositive. Both conserved end residues are part of each CDR3.

>TRBJ1-1|TRBV6-1
CASGDFTEAFF
>TRBJ1-2|TRBV6-8
CASPYRVRNLYGYTF
>TRBJ2-7|TRBV2
CASDRGGIYEQYF
>TRBJ1-4|TRBV5-1
CASSPKGQATNEKLFF
>TRBJ1-4|TRBV5-4
CASSKGQEGTNEKLFF
>TRBJ2-3|TRBV29-1
CSAGRGPTADTQYF
>TRBJ1-1|TRBV5-1
CASSSDRDILLKGTEAFF
>TRBJ2-3|TRBV10-3
CAISVNGGTDTQYF
>TRBJ1-1|TRBV5-4
CASSHDNRPEAFF
>TRBJ1-6|TRBV18
CASSPFSYDELSSYNSPLHF
>TRBJ2-4|TRBV12-5
CASGSALSPSTGPQDKNIQYF
>TRBJ2-7|TRBV9
CASSESTGALGEQYF
>TRBJ2-7|TRBV18
CASSPPGTVYEQYF
>TRBJ1-1|TRBV30
CAWTITSGAFF
>TRBJ2-1|TRBV7-3
CASSSGAGDYNEQFF